The 8 T cell receptor beta chains below come from one sample, sequenced in a study of cytomegalovirus exposure and HLA in healthy donors. Primers: 60 Vbeta forward and 13 Jbeta reverse. The protocol was immunoSEQ multiplex PCR, while the TCRdb copy is restricted to in-frame clones and leaves out a portion. The sample gives roughly 170,000 clones, about 80% of which show up once; 0.6% to 0.7% is in the top ten. The sample taken for sequencing was PBMCs. The receptors come from a boy between 10 and 17 years old in good health and CMV-seronegative.

In this sample, this clone turned up a few times. The chain joins TRBV7-6 to TRBJ1-2; 9 positions match TRBD1. The V gene end was trimmed by 3 bases and the J gene end by 0 bases; junction bases not matched to a gene: 2. CDR3 length equals 15 residues. CDR1 and CDR2 from the germline V gene are SGHVS and FNYEAQ. CDR3 region: CASSLYRGPNYGYTF. The CDR3 DNA is TGTGCCAGCAGCTTGTACAGGGGGCCTAACTATGGCTACACCTTC.

V gene TRBV9 combines with J gene TRBJ2-1; 8 nucleotides match TRBD1. J gave up 1 base and V 3 bases, and 6 bases lay outside the gene matches. Germline V gives CDR1 SGDLS, CDR2 YYNGEE. This CDR3 is built from 16 residues. CDR3 nucleotide sequence: TGTGCCAGCAGCGCAGCCGACAGGGGTTCCTACAATGAGCAGTTCTTC. Translation gives CASSAADRGSYNEQFF.

The chain combines TRBV6-5 with TRBJ1-4; no clear D gene. The CDR3 totals 14 residues. V gave up 6 bases and J gave up 4 bases, with 12 bases separating them. Germline V gene sequence: CDR1 MNHEY, CDR2 SVGAGI. The CDR3 sequence is CASSLEENNEKLFF. CDR3 DNA: TGTGCCAGCAGCCTAGAAGAGAATAATGAAAAACTGTTTTTT.

The chain couples TRBV19 to TRBJ2-1; 9 bases are a match to TRBD1. CDR1 is LNHDA and CDR2 is SQIVND in the germline V gene (reference sequence). Trimming at V came to 6 bases and at J to 4 bases, leaving 7 bases not matched to a gene. The CDR3 is made up of 15 amino acids. The CDR3 region is CASRTPGQGYNEQFF. The CDR3 bases are TGTGCCAGTAGAACCCCGGGACAGGGATACAATGAGCAGTTCTTC.

The rearrangement joins TRBV5-6 to TRBJ1-5; D is unclear. Germline assignment: CDR1 SGHDT and CDR2 YYEEEE. Deletions cut 1 base from V and 0 bases from J, with 5 bases between. The CDR3 contains 14 residues. The CDR3 loop is CASSLSFSNQPQHF. The CDR3, as DNA: TGTGCCAGCAGCTTGTCCTTTAGCAATCAGCCCCAGCATTTT.

The rearrangement joins TRBV5-5 to TRBJ2-7; 10 positions match TRBD1. The germline gives CDR1 SGHKS, CDR2 YYEKEE (reference sequence). This CDR3 comprises 14 residues. The junction had 4 bases not matched to a gene; V was cut back by 2 bases and J by 5 bases. Written as DNA, the CDR3 is TGTGCCAGCAGCTTAGGACAGGGGGAGGACGAGCAGTACTTC. Translation gives CASSLGQGEDEQYF.

Turning to this clone: A read error may produce the germline difference seen at one junction end. The rearrangement joins TRBV7-7 to TRBJ1-3; 9 nucleotides match TRBD1. This CDR3 is built from 13 residues. Germline values: CDR1 SSHAT, CDR2 FNYEAQ (reference sequence). The CDR3 coding sequence is TGTGCTAGCAGCCCGGGACAGGGTTTCCCCATATATTTT. It is translated as CASSPGQGFPIYF.

This chain joins TRBV19 and TRBJ2-7; 8 positions match TRBD2. The J segment lost 3 bases and the V segment lost 4 bases, leaving 5 bases of the junction unmatched. The CDR3 runs 14 residues. CDR1 and CDR2 from the germline V gene are LNHDA and SQIVND (reference sequence). CDR3 DNA sequence: TGTGCCAGTAGTACCTTAGCGGGACTCTACGAGCAGTACTTC. Residues: CASSTLAGLYEQYF.